This T cell receptor beta chain was documented in a study of cytomegalovirus exposure and HLA in healthy donors. Study-wide findings and caveats: Usually a TCR sequence was rare, but some public TCRs were found in many donors. Later on, an analysis tied 18,000 or so TCR beta sequences to HLA alleles at 0.05 false discovery rate.

V shed 3 bases and J shed 2 bases, with 13 bases lying between them. The germline V gene encodes CDR1 KGHSH and CDR2 LQKENI. This CDR3 has 15 residues. Turning to this clone: Its antigen is still unknown.

In the PCR, 60 Vbeta and 13 Jbeta primers were used. Profiling relied on immunoSEQ multiplex PCR, and the TCRdb table lists in-frame clones only, not all of them. The table has around 100,000 clones, about 83% seen once. V is TRBV18 and J is TRBJ1-1; weak D call: TRBD1 (5 bases). This receptor was identified in a female donor in good health and CMV-seropositive. Sequencing used PBMCs. CDR3 DNA sequence: TGTGCCAGCTCACCCCTAGACAGCCAAAACACTGAAGCTTTCTTT. Translation: CASSPLDSQNTEAFF.